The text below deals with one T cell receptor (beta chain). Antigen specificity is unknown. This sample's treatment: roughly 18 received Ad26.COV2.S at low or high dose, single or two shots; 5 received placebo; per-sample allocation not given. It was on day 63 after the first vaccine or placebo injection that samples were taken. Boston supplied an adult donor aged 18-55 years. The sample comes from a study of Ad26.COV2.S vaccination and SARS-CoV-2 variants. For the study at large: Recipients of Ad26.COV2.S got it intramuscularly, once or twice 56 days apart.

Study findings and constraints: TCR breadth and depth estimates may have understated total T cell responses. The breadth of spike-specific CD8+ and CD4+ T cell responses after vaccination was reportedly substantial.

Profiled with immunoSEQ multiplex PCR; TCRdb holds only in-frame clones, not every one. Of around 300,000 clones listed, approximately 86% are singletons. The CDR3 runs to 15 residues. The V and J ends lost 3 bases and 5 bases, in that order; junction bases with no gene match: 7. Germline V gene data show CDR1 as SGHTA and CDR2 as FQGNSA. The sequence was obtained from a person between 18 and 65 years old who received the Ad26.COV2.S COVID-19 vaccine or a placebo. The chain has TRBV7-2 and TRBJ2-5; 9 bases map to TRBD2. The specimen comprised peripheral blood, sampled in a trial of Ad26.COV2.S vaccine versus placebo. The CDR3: CASSLSSGVGETQYF. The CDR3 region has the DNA TGTGCCAGCAGCTTGTCTAGCGGGGTGGGTGAGACCCAGTACTTC.